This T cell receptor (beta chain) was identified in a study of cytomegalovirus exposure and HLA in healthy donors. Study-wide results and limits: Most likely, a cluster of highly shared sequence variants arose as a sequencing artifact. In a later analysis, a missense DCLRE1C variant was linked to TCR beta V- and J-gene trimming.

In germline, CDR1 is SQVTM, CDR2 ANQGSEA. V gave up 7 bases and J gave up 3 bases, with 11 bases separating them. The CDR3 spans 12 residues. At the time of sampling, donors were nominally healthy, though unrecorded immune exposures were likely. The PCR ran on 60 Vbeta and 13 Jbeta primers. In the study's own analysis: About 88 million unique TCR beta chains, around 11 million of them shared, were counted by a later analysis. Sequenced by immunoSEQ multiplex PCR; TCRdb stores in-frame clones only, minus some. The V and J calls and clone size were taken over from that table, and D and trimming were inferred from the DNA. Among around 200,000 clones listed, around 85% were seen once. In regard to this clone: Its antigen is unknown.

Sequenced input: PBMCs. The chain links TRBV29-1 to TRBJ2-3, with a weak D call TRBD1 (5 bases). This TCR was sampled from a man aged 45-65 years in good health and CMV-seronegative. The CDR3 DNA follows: TGCAGCGGACAGTCTGAGACAGATACGCAGTATTTT. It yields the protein CSGQSETDTQYF.